Shown below are 9 T cell receptor beta chains from a single sample sequenced in a study of cytomegalovirus exposure and HLA in healthy donors. Clones were read by immunoSEQ multiplex PCR, and TCRdb kept only the in-frame ones, dropping some. The sample shows fewer than 200,000 clones, around nine tenths of them seen only once. The sequenced sample consisted of PBMCs. The receptors were sampled from a man between 18 and 29 years old in good health and CMV-seropositive.

The chain carries TRBV18 and TRBJ1-5; D is possibly TRBD1 (6 bases). This CDR3 is built from 14 residues. V lost 2 bases and J lost 7, with 12 bases in between. Germline V CDR1 and CDR2: KGHSH, LQKENI. CDR3 loop: CASSPTNREQPQHF. CDR3 DNA: TGTGCCAGCTCACCAACCAACAGGGAACAGCCCCAGCATTTT.

The chain's CDR3 is CASSSIGQAEKLFF. CDR3 DNA sequence: TGTGCCAGCAGTTCCATCGGACAGGCTGAAAAACTGTTTTTT. This chain connects TRBV6-6 to TRBJ1-4, with 7 nucleotides matching TRBD1. Looked up from germline, CDR1 is MNHNY and CDR2 is SVGAGI (reference sequence). V dropped 4 bases and J dropped 7; count of bases not matched to a gene: 6. The CDR3 covers 14 residues.

As DNA, the CDR3 is TGCGCCAGCAGCCAGAGGCTTCTAGCGGGAGAGTTCGGCACCGGGGAGCTGTTTTTT. This translates into CASSQRLLAGEFGTGELFF. The genes are TRBV4-3 and TRBJ2-2; 10 bases fit TRBD2. The length of the CDR3 is 19 residues. Trimming took 3 bases from V and 4 from J; bases not matched to a gene: 14. Germline-derived CDR1 and CDR2 are LGHNA and YSLEER.

The V gene is TRBV20-1, the J gene TRBJ1-1; no clear D. There are 11 residues in the CDR3. The germline V and J ends were trimmed by 4 bases and 1 base, with 4 bases remaining between them. Germline lookup yields CDR1 DFQATT and CDR2 SNEGSKA (reference sequence). In DNA, the CDR3 is TGCAGTGCTAATAGGAACACTGAAGCTTTCTTT. Translating gives CSANRNTEAFF.

On this clone itself: The identical CDR3 is also encoded by other nucleotide sequences in the sample. This chain connects TRBV4-3 to TRBJ2-2; 8 nucleotides line up with TRBD2. Germline V gene sequence: CDR1 LGHNA, CDR2 YSLEER. With 0 bases clipped from V and 1 base from J, the junction kept 4 bases outside the gene matches. The CDR3 is 17 residues long. The CDR3 nucleotides are TGCGCCAGCAGCCAAGATTACAGCGGGGGGAACACCGGGGAGCTGTTTTTT. It yields the protein CASSQDYSGGNTGELFF.

This clone was detected only once. V and J are TRBV4-3 and TRBJ2-1; the match to TRBD2 covers 10 bases. The CDR3 has 16 amino acids. J lost 4 bases, V lost 4 bases, and 7 bases had no gene match. The germline V gene encodes CDR1 LGHNA and CDR2 YSLEER. The CDR3 DNA is TGCGCCAGCAGCCGGATTGCTAGCGGGAGTTACAATGAGCAGTTCTTC. Amino acids: CASSRIASGSYNEQFF.

This rearrangement joins TRBV4-2 to TRBJ1-5; D ambiguous. Looked up from germline, CDR1 is LGHNA and CDR2 is YNFKEQ. The CDR3 covers 15 residues. The ends were cut back, 0 bases at V and 3 bases at J, with 9 bases in the middle. The CDR3 bases are TGTGCCAGCAGCCAAGACTCAGGCTTCAATCAGCCCCAGCATTTT. Encoded protein: CASSQDSGFNQPQHF.

This chain connects TRBV15 to TRBJ1-1, with D tentatively TRBD1 (5 bases). V was cut by 0 bases and J by 0 bases, with 8 bases left in between. CDR1 and CDR2 (germline): LNHNV, YYDKDF (reference sequence). This CDR3 is built from 15 residues. CDR3 in DNA: TGTGCCACCAGCAGAGAAGGGGCTCTGAACACTGAAGCTTTCTTT. This gives the protein CATSREGALNTEAFF.

This clone was observed once. This chain joins TRBV2 and TRBJ2-5; D is unresolved. Looked up from germline, CDR1 is SNHLY and CDR2 is FYNNEI. The CDR3 runs 14 residues. Trimming removed 7 bases from V and 4 bases from J, with 16 bases in between. The CDR3 sequence is CASTGDSASETQYF. The CDR3 coding sequence is TGTGCCAGCACCGGAGACTCCGCGTCAGAGACCCAGTACTTC.